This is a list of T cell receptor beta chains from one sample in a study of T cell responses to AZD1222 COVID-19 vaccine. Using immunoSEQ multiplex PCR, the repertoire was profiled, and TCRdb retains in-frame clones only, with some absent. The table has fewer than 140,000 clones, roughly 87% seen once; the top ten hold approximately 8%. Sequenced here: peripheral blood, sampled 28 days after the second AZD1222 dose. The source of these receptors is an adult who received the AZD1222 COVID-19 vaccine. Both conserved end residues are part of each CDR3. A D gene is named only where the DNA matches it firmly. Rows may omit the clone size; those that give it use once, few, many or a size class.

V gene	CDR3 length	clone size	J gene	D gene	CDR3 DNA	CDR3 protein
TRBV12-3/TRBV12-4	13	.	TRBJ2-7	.	TGTGCCAGCAGACTAGGGTTCGGGAACGAGCAGTACTTC	CASRLGFGNEQYF
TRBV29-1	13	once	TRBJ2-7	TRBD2	TGCAGCGTTGAGGGGACTAGCGCCTACGAGCAGTACTTC	CSVEGTSAYEQYF
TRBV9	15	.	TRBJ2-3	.	TGTGCCAGCAGCCCACCAGGGCTAGGTCCAGATACGCAGTATTTT	CASSPPGLGPDTQYF
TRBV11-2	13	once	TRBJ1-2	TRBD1	TGTGCCAGCAGCTTAGAGGATGACAGGGGAGTACTCTTC	CASSLEDDRGVLF
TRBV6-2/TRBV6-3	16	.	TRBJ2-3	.	TGTGCCAGCAGTTATTCCCCCCGGGGGGCAGGGGATACGCAGTATTTT	CASSYSPRGAGDTQYF
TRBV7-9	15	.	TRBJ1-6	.	TGTGCCAGCAGCTTAGGGACAGCTGGGGATTCACCCCTCCACTTT	CASSLGTAGDSPLHF
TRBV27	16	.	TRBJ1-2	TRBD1	TGTGCCAGCGGGGGACAGGGCCGACTAGACCGATATGGCTACACCTTC	CASGGQGRLDRYGYTF
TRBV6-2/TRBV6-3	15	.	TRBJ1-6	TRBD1	TGTGCCAGCAGTTCGCCGGGACAGGGGGATTCACCCCTCCACTTT	CASSSPGQGDSPLHF
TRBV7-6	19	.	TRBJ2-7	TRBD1	TGTGCCAGCAGCCCTACCTCAGGGGGCCGGGTCGGAGGTACTTACGAGCAGTACTTC	CASSPTSGGRVGGTYEQYF
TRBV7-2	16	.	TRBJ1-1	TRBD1	TGTGCCAGCAGCTTAGCCCCGGGACAGATGAACACTGAAGCTTTCTTT	CASSLAPGQMNTEAFF
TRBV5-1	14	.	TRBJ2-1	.	TGCGCCAGCAGCTTGGCCTCAGGGGGGAATGAGCAGTTCTTC	CASSLASGGNEQFF
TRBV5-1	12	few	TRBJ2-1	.	TGCGCCAGCAGCTTGGAATTGGATGAGCAGTTCTTC	CASSLELDEQFF
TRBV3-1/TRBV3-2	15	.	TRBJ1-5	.	TGTGCCAGCAGCCAAGTGAAGACACCCAATCAGCCCCAGCATTTT	CASSQVKTPNQPQHF
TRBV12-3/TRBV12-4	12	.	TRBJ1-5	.	TGTGCCAGCAGTCCCAACCTTCAGCCCCAGCATTTT	CASSPNLQPQHF
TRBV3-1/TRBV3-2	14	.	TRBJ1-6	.	TGTGCCAGCAGCCCTGCAGGGTCCAATTCACCCCTCCACTTT	CASSPAGSNSPLHF
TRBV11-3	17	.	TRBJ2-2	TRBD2	TGTGCCAGCAGCTTGGGAAGCGGGGGGCCGGGCACCGGGGAGCTGTTTTTT	CASSLGSGGPGTGELFF
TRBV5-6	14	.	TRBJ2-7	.	TGTGCCAGCAGCGGACTGGGGGGCCCCTACGAGCAGTACTTC	CASSGLGGPYEQYF
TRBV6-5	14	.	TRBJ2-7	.	TGTGCCAGCAGTTACACCGAAGGGGGGCGCGGGCAGTACTTC	CASSYTEGGRGQYF
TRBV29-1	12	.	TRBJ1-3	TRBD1	TGCAGCGTCGGGACAGGGGGAAACACCATATATTTT	CSVGTGGNTIYF
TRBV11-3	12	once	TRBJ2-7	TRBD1	TGTGCCAGCAGCTCAGACAGGGGAGAGCAGTACTTC	CASSSDRGEQYF
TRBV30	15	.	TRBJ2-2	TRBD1	TGTGCCTGGAGTCTTAAACAGGGGGACACCGGGGAGCTGTTTTTT	CAWSLKQGDTGELFF
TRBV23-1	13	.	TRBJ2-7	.	TGCGCCAGCAGTCACCAGGACCCCTACGAGCAGTACTTC	CASSHQDPYEQYF
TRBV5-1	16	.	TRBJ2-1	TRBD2	TGCGCCAGCAGCTTGCTAGCGGGGGGCTCCTACAATGAGCAGTTCTTC	CASSLLAGGSYNEQFF
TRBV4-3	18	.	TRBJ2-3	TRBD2	TGCGCCAGCAGCCAAGATAGCCTCCAGCGGGGGTTGAGGGATACGCAGTATTTT	CASSQDSLQRGLRDTQYF
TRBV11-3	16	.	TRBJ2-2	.	TGTGCCAGCAGTTTAGCAGGGGTCCAGGGTACCGGGGAGCTGTTTTTT	CASSLAGVQGTGELFF
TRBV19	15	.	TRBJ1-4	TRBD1	TGTGCCAGCAGACGAGGGACAGGGGGCTCCGAAAAACTGTTTTTT	CASRRGTGGSEKLFF
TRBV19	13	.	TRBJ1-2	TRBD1	TGTGCCAGTAGGGAGGACAGGGTCTATGGCTACACCTTC	CASREDRVYGYTF
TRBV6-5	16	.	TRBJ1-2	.	TGTGCCAGCAGTTACGATGGGGCAGGGCTAGGAAGTGGCTACACCTTC	CASSYDGAGLGSGYTF
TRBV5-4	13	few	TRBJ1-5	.	TGTGCCAGCAGCTTAGGCCAGAATCAGCCCCAGCATTTT	CASSLGQNQPQHF
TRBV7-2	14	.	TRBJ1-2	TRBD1	TGTGCCAGCAGCCCCAGGGGGCGAGACTATGGCTACACCTTC	CASSPRGRDYGYTF
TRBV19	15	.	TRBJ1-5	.	TGTGCCAGTACCCGGACAACTTGGGGGAATCAGCCCCAGCATTTT	CASTRTTWGNQPQHF
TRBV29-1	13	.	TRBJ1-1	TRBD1	TGCAGCGAGCACAGGGGAGGATACACTGAAGCTTTCTTT	CSEHRGGYTEAFF
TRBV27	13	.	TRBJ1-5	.	TGTGCCAGCAGTACCGACAGAATTCAGCCCCAGCATTTT	CASSTDRIQPQHF
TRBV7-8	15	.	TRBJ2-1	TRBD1	TGTGCCAGCAGCGCTGGGACAGGGGCCTACAATGAGCAGTTCTTC	CASSAGTGAYNEQFF
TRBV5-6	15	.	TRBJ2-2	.	TGTGCCAGCAGCCGCGTCGACAGGTACACCGGGGAGCTGTTTTTT	CASSRVDRYTGELFF
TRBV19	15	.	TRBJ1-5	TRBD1	TGTGCCAGTAGTATAGCGTTGACAGGGTGGTCGCCCCAGCATTTT	CASSIALTGWSPQHF
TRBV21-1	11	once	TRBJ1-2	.	TGTGCGGTCGTTTTGGTCTGCGGCTACACCTTC	CAVVLVCGYTF
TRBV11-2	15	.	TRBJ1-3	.	TGTGCCAGCAGCTCCCGACCCCCGGGGAGAAACACCATATATTTT	CASSSRPPGRNTIYF
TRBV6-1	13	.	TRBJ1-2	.	TGTGCCAGCAGTGAGCGTGGAGGGTATGGCTACACCTTC	CASSERGGYGYTF
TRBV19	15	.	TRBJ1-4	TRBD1	TGTGCCAGTAGTACCGAACAGGGGGTTTATGAAAAACTGTTTTTT	CASSTEQGVYEKLFF
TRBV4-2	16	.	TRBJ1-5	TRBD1	TGTGCCAGCAGCCAAGATACGGCAGGGGGCGGTCAGCCCCAGCATTTT	CASSQDTAGGGQPQHF
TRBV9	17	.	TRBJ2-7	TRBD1	TGTGCCAGCAGCGGTGGGGCAGGGGGCGGGAATCTGCGCGAGCAGTACTTC	CASSGGAGGGNLREQYF
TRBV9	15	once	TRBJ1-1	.	TGTGCCAGCAGCGTAGGCGAGCGTCAGAACACTGAAGCTTTCTTT	CASSVGERQNTEAFF
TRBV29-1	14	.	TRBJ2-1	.	TGCAGCGTTGAGACCACAAGCTCCTACAATGAGCAGTTCTTC	CSVETTSSYNEQFF